What follows are 32 T cell receptor beta chains derived from one specimen sequenced in a study of control samples from healthy donors and cancer patients. Clones were read by immunoSEQ multiplex PCR, and TCRdb kept only the in-frame ones, dropping some. The sample lists 85,000 to 100,000 clones, more than 85% seen once, with about 7.3% in the top ten. The sample was blood. These receptors were obtained from a man aged 18 to 35 in good health.

V is TRBV7-9 and J is TRBJ2-1; tentatively, D is TRBD2 (5 bases). Between the trimmed V and J ends, which lost 7 bases and 7 bases, there was a span of 14 bases. Germline V gene data show CDR1 as SEHNR and CDR2 as FQNEAQ (reference sequence). This CDR3 spans 13 amino acids. As DNA, the CDR3 is TGTGCCAGCAAGAACGGGGTCCTAAATGAGCAGTTCTTC. Protein sequence: CASKNGVLNEQFF.

The rearrangement links TRBV27 to TRBJ1-4; a weak D match, TRBD1 (6 bases). The germline V gene encodes CDR1 MNHEY and CDR2 SMNVEV (reference sequence). Trimming pared 2 bases from V and 6 bases from J, leaving 10 bases between. The CDR3 spans 14 residues. CDR3 amino acids: CASSLRGGDEKLFF. The CDR3 DNA is TGTGCCAGCAGTTTAAGGGGGGGCGATGAAAAACTGTTTTTT. Using reference TRBV27 and TRBJ1-4 for the parts outside the CDR3, the full variable domain is EAQVTQNPRYLITVTGKKLTVTCSQNMNHEYMSWYRQDPGLGLRQIYYSMNVEVTDKGDVPEGYKVSRKEKRNFPLILESPSPNQTSLYFCASSLRGGDEKLFFGSGTQLSVL.

J is TRBJ2-7 and V is TRBV16, with 8 bases fitting TRBD1. This CDR3 has 16 residues. V dropped 7 bases and J dropped 0; count of bases not matched to a gene: 11. Germline-derived CDR1 and CDR2 are KGHSY and FQNENV. CDR3 loop: CASMPRTGTYSYEQYF. In DNA form, the CDR3 reads TGTGCCAGCATGCCAAGGACAGGGACATACTCCTACGAGCAGTACTTC.

The chain links TRBV12-5 to TRBJ2-7; maybe TRBD1 (7 bases). Per germline, CDR1 LGHNT and CDR2 FRNRAP. Trimming stripped 5 bases from V and 8 bases from J, with 34 bases between. The CDR3 runs 19 residues. CDR3 nucleotides: TGTGCTAGTGGTAACCGACAGGGTGAGCGGTGGGGTGGGACTTGGAAGCAGTACTTC. It translates to CASGNRQGERWGGTWKQYF. Variable domain in full (rest from reference TRBV12-5 and TRBJ2-7): DARVTQTPRHKVTEMGQEVTMRCQPILGHNTVFWYRQTMMQGLELLAYFRNRAPLDDSGMPKDRFSAEMPDATLATLKIQPSEPRDSAVYFCASGNRQGERWGGTWKQYFGPGTRLTVT.

The chain joins TRBV18 to TRBJ2-1, with D maybe TRBD2 (5 bases). Trimming removed 6 bases from V and 2 bases from J, with 17 bases in between. The CDR3 consists of 16 residues. CDR1 KGHSH and CDR2 LQKENI come from the germline V gene. The CDR3 DNA reads TGTGCCAGCTCGGAAACGGAGGACTGGCCCTACAATGAGCAGTTCTTC. It is translated as CASSETEDWPYNEQFF.

The chain recombines TRBV7-6 with TRBJ2-3, with 9 bases lining up with TRBD2. V shed 4 bases and J 1 base; nucleotides not matched to a gene: 3. The germline V gene has CDR1 SGHVS and CDR2 FNYEAQ. The CDR3 extends over 15 amino acids. The CDR3 is CASSSGLAGTDTQYF. Written as DNA, the CDR3 is TGTGCCAGCAGCTCGGGACTAGCCGGCACAGATACGCAGTATTTT.

The J gene is TRBJ1-1, the V gene TRBV6-5, with a weak D call TRBD1 (6 bases). The V and J ends lost 5 bases and 3 bases respectively, with 13 bases between them. Germline loops: CDR1 MNHEY, CDR2 SVGAGI. The CDR3 loop spans 14 amino acids. CDR3 loop: CASSRTDLYTEAFF. The CDR3 DNA reads TGTGCCAGCAGTCGGACAGACCTTTACACTGAAGCTTTCTTT.

The rearrangement links TRBV4-3 to TRBJ2-1, with 11 bases aligning to TRBD1. Germline V gives CDR1 LGHNA, CDR2 YSLEER. V shed 3 bases and J 7 bases; nucleotides not matched to a gene: 5. CDR3 length: 15 amino acids. For the CDR3, the DNA is TGCGCCAGCAGCCACTCGGACAGGGGGCGAAATGAGCAGTTCTTC. It translates to CASSHSDRGRNEQFF.

The chain's CDR3 is CAWTRAASYEQYF. The CDR3 DNA reads as TGTGCCTGGACTAGGGCGGCGTCCTACGAGCAGTACTTC. V and J are TRBV30 and TRBJ2-7, with unresolved D. Germline CDR1 is GTSNPN and CDR2 is SVGIG (reference sequence). V was cut by 4 bases and J by 1 base, with 11 bases left in between. The CDR3 sequence is 13 residues long. The whole variable domain, filled in from reference TRBV30 and TRBJ2-7, reads SQTIHQWPATLVQPVGSPLSLECTVEGTSNPNLYWYRQAAGRGLQLLFYSVGIGQISSEVPQNLSASRPQDRQFILSSKKLLLSDSGFYLCAWTRAASYEQYFGPGTRLTVT.

J is TRBJ1-1 and V is TRBV7-2; D is possibly TRBD1 (6 bases). V dropped 2 bases and J dropped 0 bases, with 10 bases sitting between them. The germline V gene has CDR1 SGHTA and CDR2 FQGNSA. The CDR3 has 15 amino acids. The CDR3 region is CASSLRGGLNTEAFF. The CDR3 coding sequence is TGTGCCAGCAGCTTAAGGGGGGGTTTGAACACTGAAGCTTTCTTT. The complete variable domain, with remaining parts taken from reference TRBV7-2 and TRBJ1-1, reads GAGVSQSPSNKVTEKGKDVELRCDPISGHTALYWYRQSLGQGLEFLIYFQGNSAPDKSGLPSDRFSAERTGGSVSTLTIQRTQQEDSAVYLCASSLRGGLNTEAFFGQGTRLTVV.

The V and J genes are TRBV5-1 and TRBJ2-2; 9 bases fit TRBD1. Per germline, CDR1 SGHRS and CDR2 YFSETQ. CDR3 size: 15 residues. V trimming: 2 bases; J trimming: 7 bases; junction bases outside the gene matches: 6. CDR3 residues: CASSLGQGRGGELFF. The CDR3 region has the DNA TGCGCCAGCAGCTTAGGACAGGGGAGAGGCGGGGAGCTGTTTTTT.

The CDR3 sequence is CASSFRRTARENEKLFF. CDR3 sequence (DNA): TGTGCCAGCAGCTTCCGTAGAACCGCCAGGGAAAATGAAAAACTGTTTTTT. V is TRBV5-6 and J is TRBJ1-4; possibly TRBD1 for D (5 bases). Germline V lookup: CDR1 SGHDT, CDR2 YYEEEE. The germline V and J ends were trimmed by 2 bases and 5 bases, with 19 bases remaining between them. The CDR3 runs 17 residues.

V is TRBV6-5 and J is TRBJ1-1, with TRBD1 identical over 9 bases. This CDR3 has 15 amino acids. V shed 5 bases, J shed 7 bases, and the junction held 11 bases outside the gene matches. CDR1 MNHEY and CDR2 SVGAGI come from the germline V gene. The CDR3 protein is CASSRSRDRAHEAFF. Written as DNA, the CDR3 is TGTGCCAGCAGTCGGAGCCGGGACAGGGCACATGAAGCTTTCTTT.

The chain carries TRBV27 and TRBJ1-2; maybe TRBD1 (6 bases). Germline values: CDR1 MNHEY, CDR2 SMNVEV (reference sequence). With 5 bases removed from V and 4 bases from J, the gap between germline ends came to 14 bases. CDR3 length: 14 amino acids. CDR3 protein: CASSRETGTYGYTF. CDR3 coding DNA: TGTGCCAGCAGTCGAGAAACAGGGACCTATGGCTACACCTTC.

The chain employs TRBV4-2 and TRBJ1-5, with D possibly matching TRBD1 (5 bases). The CDR3 has 16 amino acids. Germline CDR1 reads LGHNA; CDR2 reads YNFKEQ. With 0 bases removed from V and 3 bases from J, the gap between germline ends came to 12 bases. CDR3 residues: CASSQETGALNQPQHF. The CDR3 DNA sequence: TGTGCCAGCAGCCAAGAAACAGGCGCCCTCAATCAGCCCCAGCATTTT.

This clone occurred once. The chain has TRBV4-1 and TRBJ2-1; D is uncertain. The CDR3 is 13 residues long. Trimming stripped 1 base from V and 4 bases from J, with 5 bases between. Germline CDR1 and CDR2: MGHRA and YSYEKL. CDR3 region: CASSQAIYNEQFF. The CDR3 coding sequence is TGCGCCAGCAGCCAAGCGATTTACAATGAGCAGTTCTTC.

This sequence joins TRBV29-1 and TRBJ1-1; 9 nucleotides line up with TRBD1. The CDR3 length is 13 residues. Per germline, CDR1 SQVTM and CDR2 ANQGSEA. V gave up 6 bases and J gave up 4 bases; unmatched junction bases: 6. CDR3 in DNA: TGCAGCGTCACAGGGGGCGGTAGCACTGAAGCTTTCTTT. Protein: CSVTGGGSTEAFF.

The chain uses TRBV6-5 and TRBJ2-3; D remains ambiguous. CDR3 length: 13 amino acids. The germline V gene encodes CDR1 MNHEY and CDR2 SVGAGI. V shed 8 bases and J shed 0 bases, with 9 bases lying between them. The CDR3 protein is CASVETSTDTQYF. The CDR3 DNA reads TGTGCCAGCGTTGAGACTAGCACAGATACGCAGTATTTT.

This sequence joins TRBV15 and TRBJ2-1, with 14 bases matching TRBD2. This CDR3 contains 15 residues. CDR1 and CDR2 (germline): LNHNV, YYDKDF (reference sequence). V trimming: 3 bases; J trimming: 6 bases; junction bases outside the gene matches: 1. CDR3 in DNA: TGTGCCACCAGCAGGACTAGCGGGGGGGTCAATGAGCAGTTCTTC. Translation: CATSRTSGGVNEQFF.

The V gene is TRBV7-2, the J gene TRBJ2-3, with 7 bases matching TRBD1. From germline, CDR1 is SGHTA and CDR2 FQGNSA. The CDR3 contains 15 residues. The V segment lost 2 bases and the J segment 2 bases; nucleotides outside the gene matches: 4. The CDR3 DNA is TGTGCCAGCAGCTTAATTGACAGGGACACAGATACGCAGTATTTT. Translated: CASSLIDRDTDTQYF.

In nucleotides, the CDR3 is TGTGCCAGCAGTTACCACCAGCGGGAGGAGGACACAGATACGCAGTATTTT. This sequence encodes CASSYHQREEDTDTQYF. The chain carries TRBV6-2 or TRBV6-3 and TRBJ2-3, with 9 nucleotides matching TRBD2. The CDR3 is 17 residues long. V shed 2 bases, J shed 2 bases, and the junction held 8 bases outside the gene matches. Germline CDR1 MNHEY, CDR2 SVGEGT.

This chain joins TRBV25-1 and TRBJ2-4; no firm D call. Germline CDR1 and CDR2: MGHDK and SYGVNS. There are 11 residues in the CDR3. The V end was cut by 5 bases, the J end by 7 bases, with 6 bases between. As DNA, the CDR3 is TGTGCCAGCAGTTCGAGGAACATTCAGTACTTC. Protein sequence: CASSSRNIQYF.

The chain joins TRBV12-3 or TRBV12-4 to TRBJ1-2; D gene ambiguous. Trimming took 7 bases from V and 11 from J, leaving 17 bases between them. The CDR3 spans 12 residues. In nucleotides, the CDR3 is TGTGCCAGCACCGCGTCATACGATAAGTACACCTTC. Protein sequence: CASTASYDKYTF.

This clone was found a few times. V and J are TRBV3-1 (or the pseudogene TRBV3-2) and TRBJ2-2, with 13 bases lining up with TRBD2. Germline V gene lookup returns CDR1 LGHDT and CDR2 YNNKEL (reference sequence). CDR3 length: 18 amino acids. Germline trimming cut 1 base from V and 2 bases from J; bases unmatched to any gene: 4. The CDR3 loop is CASSQVTSGGINTGELFF. In DNA form, the CDR3 reads TGTGCCAGCAGCCAAGTGACTAGCGGGGGGATAAACACCGGGGAGCTGTTTTTT.

This rearrangement joins TRBV7-6 to TRBJ2-7; D unclear. The V gene's germline CDR1 is SGHVS and CDR2 FNYEAQ. V lost 1 base and J 2 bases, leaving 6 bases between the germline ends. This CDR3 has 13 amino acids. CDR3 sequence (DNA): TGTGCCAGCAGCTTAGGAGTTGCCTACGAGCAGTACTTC. Amino acids: CASSLGVAYEQYF.

The chain is built from TRBV2 and TRBJ1-1; a weak D match, TRBD1 (6 bases). Germline V gives CDR1 SNHLY, CDR2 FYNNEI. V was pared by 3 bases and J by 3 bases, with 11 bases between. The CDR3 totals 14 residues. CDR3 bases: TGTGCCAGCAGTGAGGAGAGGGGGGACACTGAAGCTTTCTTT. Translation: CASSEERGDTEAFF.

The chain carries TRBV19 and TRBJ2-6; D is undetermined. Germline values: CDR1 LNHDA, CDR2 SQIVND (reference sequence). The CDR3 has 17 residues. V was trimmed by 5 bases and J by 0 bases, leaving 14 bases between them. The CDR3 reads CASSLDYGRSGANVLTF. The CDR3 DNA follows: TGTGCCAGTAGTCTCGATTACGGCCGCTCTGGGGCCAACGTCCTGACTTTC.

The V gene is TRBV25-1, the J gene TRBJ1-1; TRBD1 is a possible D gene (5 bases). Trimming pared 0 bases from V and 1 base from J, leaving 6 bases between. CDR1 MGHDK and CDR2 SYGVNS come from the germline V gene. This CDR3 is built from 14 residues. CDR3 nucleotide sequence: TGTGCCAGCAGTGAATACGGGGCGAACACTGAAGCTTTCTTT. Its protein product is CASSEYGANTEAFF.

J is TRBJ1-1 and V is TRBV6-6; 7 nucleotides line up with TRBD1. V lost 4 bases to trimming and J lost 7 bases; unmatched junction nucleotides: 3. Germline CDR1 MNHNY, CDR2 SVGAGI (reference sequence). This CDR3 is built from 12 residues. The CDR3 coding sequence is TGTGCCAGCAGTTTGACAGGGATTGAAGCTTTCTTT. It yields the protein CASSLTGIEAFF.

This sequence joins TRBV27 and TRBJ2-1; 10 positions match TRBD1. The CDR3 is made up of 13 amino acids. Germline V CDR1 and CDR2: MNHEY, SMNVEV (reference sequence). Germline trimming cut 6 bases from V and 4 bases from J; bases unmatched to any gene: 0. CDR3 nucleotides: TGTGCCAGCAGGGACAGGGGGTACAATGAGCAGTTCTTC. Translated, it gives CASRDRGYNEQFF.

The rearrangement joins TRBV7-2 to TRBJ1-2; 7 bases map to TRBD1. The CDR3 runs to 13 residues. The junction had 1 base not matched to a gene; V was cut back by 0 bases and J by 6 bases. Germline V CDR1 and CDR2: SGHTA, FQGNSA. The CDR3 sequence: CASSLAGGDGYTF. DNA of the CDR3: TGTGCCAGCAGCTTAGCAGGGGGCGATGGCTACACCTTC.

The chain links TRBV29-1 to TRBJ1-3; D is ambiguous. The germline CDR1 and CDR2 sequences are SQVTM and ANQGSEA. The CDR3 totals 13 residues. V lost 7 bases to trimming and J lost 4 bases, with 14 bases between them. CDR3 sequence: CSGYLFGGNTIYF. The CDR3, as DNA: TGCAGCGGGTACCTGTTCGGCGGAAACACCATATATTTT. Filled out from reference TRBV29-1 and TRBJ1-3, the complete variable domain reads SAVISQKPSRDICQRGTSLTIQCQVDSQVTMMFWYRQQPGQSLTLIATANQGSEATYESGFVIDKFPISRPNLTFSTLTVSNMSPEDSSIYLCSGYLFGGNTIYFGEGSWLTVV.